This entry concerns a single TCR beta chain. The same CDR3 can be traced to other DNA sequences in this sample. Study processing details: Counts of nucleated cells, estimated from reference gene primer amplification, were obtained. Assay used: immunoSEQ multiplex PCR; TCRdb lists only in-frame clones, some missing. Clonal size and the V and J genes are those of that table, whereas D and trimming came from the DNA. The sample shows about 480,000 clones, around nine tenths of them seen only once. This specimen comes from a study of blood T cell repertoires in COVID-19. The wider study: PBMCs, B-cell-depleted T cells, or T cells were the source of the cDNA or gDNA that made up the material.

The CDR3 is 15 amino acids. The V and J ends lost 2 bases and 4 bases, in that order; junction bases with no gene match: 2. Germline CDR1 is KGHSH and CDR2 is LQKENI. The sample consisted of PBMCs or T cells enriched from blood (not recorded which). The chain carries TRBV18 and TRBJ2-2; 9 bases match TRBD1. The receptor was isolated from a woman in her sixties who had recovered from COVID-19. CDR3 sequence: CASSPGQGSTGELFF. In nucleotides, the CDR3 is TGTGCCAGCTCACCAGGACAGGGGAGCACCGGGGAGCTGTTTTTT.